Shown below are 5 T cell receptor beta chains from a single sample sequenced in a study of blood T cell repertoires in COVID-19. Here immunoSEQ multiplex PCR was the method, and the copy in TCRdb shows in-frame clones only, minus some. The profile shows fewer than 35,000 clones, roughly 90% of them singletons. The material sequenced was peripheral blood. The source of these receptors is a man aged 50-60 years with active or convalescent COVID-19.

The J gene is TRBJ2-2, the V gene TRBV6-2 or TRBV6-3, with a tentative D call TRBD1 (6 bases). This CDR3 is 17 amino acids long. Germline CDR1 is MNHEY and CDR2 is SVGEGT. V lost 0 bases and J 7 bases, leaving 18 bases between the germline ends. CDR3 sequence: CASSYSMTIQGIGELFF. The CDR3 nucleotides read TGTGCCAGCAGTTACTCGATGACCATACAGGGTATCGGGGAGCTGTTTTTT.

J is TRBJ2-7 and V is TRBV7-9; 10 bases map to TRBD1. The trim removed 1 base at V and 4 bases at J, leaving 4 bases unmatched. Germline V lookup: CDR1 SEHNR, CDR2 FQNEAQ (reference sequence). The CDR3 is made up of 15 amino acids. CDR3: CASSLDGQGVYEQYF. CDR3 nucleotides: TGTGCCAGCAGCTTAGACGGACAGGGGGTGTACGAGCAGTACTTC.

The rearrangement links TRBV6-2 or TRBV6-3 to TRBJ2-3; 11 bases map to TRBD2. Germline V CDR1 and CDR2: MNHEY, SVGEGT. Unmatched junction bases numbered 4, after V lost 5 bases and J lost 0 bases. This CDR3 region has 16 residues. The CDR3 DNA follows: TGTGCCAGCAGTCAGCGACTAGCGGGGAGCACAGATACGCAGTATTTT. Translated: CASSQRLAGSTDTQYF.

The chain is built from TRBV10-3 and TRBJ2-1, with 14 bases fitting TRBD2. The V segment lost 8 bases and the J segment 9 bases; nucleotides outside the gene matches: 9. CDR1 and CDR2 (germline): ENHRY, SYGVKD. The CDR3 is 15 amino acids. The CDR3 is CAIGMTSGRDGEQFF. The CDR3 DNA is TGTGCCATCGGCATGACTAGCGGGAGGGACGGTGAGCAGTTCTTC.

The chain joins TRBV7-8 to TRBJ2-7; 10 nucleotides align to TRBD1. CDR3 length equals 14 residues. Per germline, CDR1 SGHVS and CDR2 FQNEAQ. The J segment lost 7 bases and the V segment lost 5 bases, leaving 8 bases of the junction unmatched. The CDR3 reads CASSRPGQGREQYF. The CDR3 DNA reads as TGTGCCAGCAGCCGACCGGGACAGGGGAGGGAGCAGTACTTC.